The entry below gives a single T cell receptor (beta chain) sequence along with its context. Its antigen is unidentified. Trimming took off 11 bases at V and 5 bases at J, with 19 bases between the two ends. The CDR3 extends over 13 amino acids. Germline values: CDR1 LGHDT, CDR2 YNNKEL (reference sequence). MiXCR was run by TCRdb on the 5' RACE reads, yielding one entry per CDR3 protein. This sample has over 600,000 distinct CDR3 sequences, with around 19% found just once. The sample is drawn from a study of CD8 T cells in ankylosing spondylitis. Study-wide results and limits: There was a TCR beta motif, made of 7 or 8 highly homologous variants, that appeared characteristic of ankylosing spondylitis blood. Certain motif variants had earlier been reported in reactive arthritis synovial fluid and blood.

Specimen: blood, either unsorted or a sorted T cell fraction (not recorded which). The gene calls are TRBV3-1 and TRBJ2-7; D may be TRBD1 or TRBD2 (5 bases each). The TCR was taken from a male donor with ankylosing spondylitis. The CDR3 sequence is CAAGGAGSHEQYF. The CDR3 DNA is TGTGCCGCCGGTGGGGCAGGGAGTCACGAGCAGTACTTC.